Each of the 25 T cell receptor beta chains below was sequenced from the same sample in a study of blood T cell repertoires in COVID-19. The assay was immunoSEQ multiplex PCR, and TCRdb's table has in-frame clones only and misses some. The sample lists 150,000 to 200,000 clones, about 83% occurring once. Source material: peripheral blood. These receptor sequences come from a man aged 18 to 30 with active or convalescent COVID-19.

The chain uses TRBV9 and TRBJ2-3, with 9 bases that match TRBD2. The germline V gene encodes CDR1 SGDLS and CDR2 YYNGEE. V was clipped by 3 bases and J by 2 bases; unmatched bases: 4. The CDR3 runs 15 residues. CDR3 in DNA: TGTGCCAGCAGCGGGCGGGAGGGATTCACAGATACGCAGTATTTT. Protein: CASSGREGFTDTQYF.

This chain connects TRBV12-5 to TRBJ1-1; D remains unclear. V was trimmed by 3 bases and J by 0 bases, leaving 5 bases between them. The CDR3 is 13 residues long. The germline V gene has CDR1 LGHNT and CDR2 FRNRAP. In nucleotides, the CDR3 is TGTGCTAGTGGTTTTTCAGTGAACACTGAAGCTTTCTTT. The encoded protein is CASGFSVNTEAFF.

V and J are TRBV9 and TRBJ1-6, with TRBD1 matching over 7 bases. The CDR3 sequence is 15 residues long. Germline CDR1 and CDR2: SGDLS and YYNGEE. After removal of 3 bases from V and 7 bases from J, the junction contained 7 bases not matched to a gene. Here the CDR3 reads CASSGNRGPNSPLHF. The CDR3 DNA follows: TGTGCCAGCAGCGGAAACAGGGGTCCCAATTCACCCCTCCACTTT.

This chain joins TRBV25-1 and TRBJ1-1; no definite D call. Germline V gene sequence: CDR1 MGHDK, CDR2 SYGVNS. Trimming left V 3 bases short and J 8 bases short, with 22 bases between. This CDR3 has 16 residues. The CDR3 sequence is CASSDWGMGAAGEAFF. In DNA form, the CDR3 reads TGTGCCAGCAGTGACTGGGGAATGGGAGCAGCTGGAGAAGCTTTCTTT.

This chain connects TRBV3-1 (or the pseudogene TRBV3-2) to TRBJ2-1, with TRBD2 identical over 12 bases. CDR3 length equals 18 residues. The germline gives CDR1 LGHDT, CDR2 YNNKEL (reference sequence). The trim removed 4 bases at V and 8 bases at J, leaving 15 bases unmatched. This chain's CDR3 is CASSPRTSGIGRVDEQFF. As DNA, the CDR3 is TGTGCCAGCAGCCCCCGGACTAGCGGGATCGGGCGGGTTGATGAGCAGTTCTTC.

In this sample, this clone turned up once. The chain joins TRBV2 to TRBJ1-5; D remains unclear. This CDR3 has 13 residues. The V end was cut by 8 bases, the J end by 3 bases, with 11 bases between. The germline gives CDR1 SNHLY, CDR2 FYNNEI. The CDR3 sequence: CASDEGVNQPQHF. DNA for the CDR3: TGTGCCAGCGATGAGGGTGTCAATCAGCCCCAGCATTTT.

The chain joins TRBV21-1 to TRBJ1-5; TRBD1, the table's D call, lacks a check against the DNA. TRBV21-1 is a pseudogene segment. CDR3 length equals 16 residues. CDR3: CASSNPRHISNQPQHF. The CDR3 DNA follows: TGTGCCAGCAGCAATCCCAGACACATTAGCAATCAGCCCCAGCATTTT.

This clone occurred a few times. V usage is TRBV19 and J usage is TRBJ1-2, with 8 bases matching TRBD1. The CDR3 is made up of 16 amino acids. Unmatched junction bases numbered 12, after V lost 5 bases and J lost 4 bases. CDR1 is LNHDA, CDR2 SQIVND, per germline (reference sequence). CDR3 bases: TGTGCCAGTAGTCCGCAAAAGGACAGGGTTTTCTATGGCTACACCTTC. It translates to CASSPQKDRVFYGYTF.

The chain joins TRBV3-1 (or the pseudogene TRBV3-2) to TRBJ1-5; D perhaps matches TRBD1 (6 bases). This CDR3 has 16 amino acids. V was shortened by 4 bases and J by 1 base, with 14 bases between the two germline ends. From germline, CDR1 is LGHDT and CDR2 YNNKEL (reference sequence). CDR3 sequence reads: CASSPTRGSSNQPQHF. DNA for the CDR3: TGTGCCAGCAGCCCGACCAGGGGTTCAAGCAATCAGCCCCAGCATTTT.

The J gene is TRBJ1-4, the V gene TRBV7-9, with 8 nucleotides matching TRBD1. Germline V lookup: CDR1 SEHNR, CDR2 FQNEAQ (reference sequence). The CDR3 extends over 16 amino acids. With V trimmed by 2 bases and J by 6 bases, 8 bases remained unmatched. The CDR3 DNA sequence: TGTGCCAGCAGCTTATCATCGACAGGGGATGATGAAAAACTGTTTTTT. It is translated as CASSLSSTGDDEKLFF.

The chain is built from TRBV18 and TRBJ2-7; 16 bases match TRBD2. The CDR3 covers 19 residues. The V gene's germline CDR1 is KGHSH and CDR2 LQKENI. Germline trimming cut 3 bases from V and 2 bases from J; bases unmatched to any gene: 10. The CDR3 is CASSPAPGLAGGQAYEQYV. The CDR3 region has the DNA TGTGCCAGCTCACCCGCCCCGGGACTAGCGGGGGGGCAGGCCTACGAGCAGTACGTC.

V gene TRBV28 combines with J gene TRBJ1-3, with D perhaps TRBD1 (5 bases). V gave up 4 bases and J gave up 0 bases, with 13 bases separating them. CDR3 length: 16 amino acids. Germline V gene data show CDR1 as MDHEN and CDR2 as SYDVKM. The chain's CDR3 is CASSSPGDLSGNTIYF. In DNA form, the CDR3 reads TGTGCCAGCAGTTCCCCGGGGGATCTCTCTGGAAACACCATATATTTT.

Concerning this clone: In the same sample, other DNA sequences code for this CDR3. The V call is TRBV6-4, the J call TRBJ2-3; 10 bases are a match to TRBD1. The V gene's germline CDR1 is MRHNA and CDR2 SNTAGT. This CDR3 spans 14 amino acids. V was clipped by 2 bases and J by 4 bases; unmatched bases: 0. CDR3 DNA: TGTGCCAGCAGTGACGGGACAGGGGCAGATACGCAGTATTTT. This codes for CASSDGTGADTQYF.

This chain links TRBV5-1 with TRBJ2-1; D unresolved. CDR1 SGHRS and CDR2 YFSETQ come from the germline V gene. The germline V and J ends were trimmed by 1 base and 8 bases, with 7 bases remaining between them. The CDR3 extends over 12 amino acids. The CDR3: CASSLFRDEQFF. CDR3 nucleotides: TGCGCCAGCAGCTTGTTCCGGGATGAGCAGTTCTTC.

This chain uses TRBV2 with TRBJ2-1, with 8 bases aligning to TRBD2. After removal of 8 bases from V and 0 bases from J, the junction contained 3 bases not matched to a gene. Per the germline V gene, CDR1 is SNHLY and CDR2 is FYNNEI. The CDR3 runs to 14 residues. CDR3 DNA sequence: TGTGCCAGCGTTCGGGGGGGCTCCTACAATGAGCAGTTCTTC. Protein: CASVRGGSYNEQFF.

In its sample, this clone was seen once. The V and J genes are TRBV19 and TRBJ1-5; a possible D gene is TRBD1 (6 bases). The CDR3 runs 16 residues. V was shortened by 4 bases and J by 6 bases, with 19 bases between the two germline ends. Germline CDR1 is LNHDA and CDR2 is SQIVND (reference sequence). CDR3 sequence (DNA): TGTGCCAGTAGTACTCAACCAGGGGTCCCGGGTCAGCCCCAGCATTTT. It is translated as CASSTQPGVPGQPQHF.

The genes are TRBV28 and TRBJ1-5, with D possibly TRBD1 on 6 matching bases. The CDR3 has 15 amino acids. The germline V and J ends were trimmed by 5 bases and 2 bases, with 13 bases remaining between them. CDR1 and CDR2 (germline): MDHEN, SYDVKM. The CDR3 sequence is CASSLPYRGNQPQHF. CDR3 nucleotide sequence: TGTGCCAGCAGTCTCCCTTACAGGGGCAATCAGCCCCAGCATTTT.

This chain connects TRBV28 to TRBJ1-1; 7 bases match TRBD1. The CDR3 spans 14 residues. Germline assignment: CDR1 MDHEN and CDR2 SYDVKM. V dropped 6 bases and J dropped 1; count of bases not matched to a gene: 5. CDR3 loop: CASREDRENTEAFF. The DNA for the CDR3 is TGTGCCAGCAGAGAAGACAGGGAGAACACTGAAGCTTTCTTT. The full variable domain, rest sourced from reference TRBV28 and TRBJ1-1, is DVKVTQSSRYLVKRTGEKVFLECVQDMDHENMFWYRQDPGLGLRLIYFSYDVKMKEKGDIPEGYSVSREKKERFSLILESASTNQTSMYLCASREDRENTEAFFGQGTRLTVV.

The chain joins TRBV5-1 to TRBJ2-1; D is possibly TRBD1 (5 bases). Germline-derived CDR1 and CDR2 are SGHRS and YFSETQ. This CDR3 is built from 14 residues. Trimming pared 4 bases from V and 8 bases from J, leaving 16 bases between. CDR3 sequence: CASSLGDIADEQFF. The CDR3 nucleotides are TGCGCCAGCAGCCTAGGGGATATTGCGGATGAGCAGTTCTTC.

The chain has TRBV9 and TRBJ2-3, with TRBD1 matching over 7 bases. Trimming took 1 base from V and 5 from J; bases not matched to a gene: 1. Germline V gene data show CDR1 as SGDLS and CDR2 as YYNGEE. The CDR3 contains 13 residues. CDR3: CASSVRGRDTQYF. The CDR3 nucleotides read TGTGCCAGCAGCGTAAGGGGGCGAGATACGCAGTATTTT.

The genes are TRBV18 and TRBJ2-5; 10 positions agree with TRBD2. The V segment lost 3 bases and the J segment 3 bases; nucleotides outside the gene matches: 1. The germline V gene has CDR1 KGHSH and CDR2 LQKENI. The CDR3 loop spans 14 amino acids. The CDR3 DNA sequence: TGTGCCAGCTCACCCGGACTAGCGGAAGAGACCCAGTACTTC. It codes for CASSPGLAEETQYF.

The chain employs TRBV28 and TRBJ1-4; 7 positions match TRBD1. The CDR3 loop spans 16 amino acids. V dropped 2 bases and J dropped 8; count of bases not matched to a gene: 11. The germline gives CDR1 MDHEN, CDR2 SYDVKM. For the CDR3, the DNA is TGTGCCAGCAGTTTACCTCCACAGGGGTTGGAGGAAAAACTGTTTTTT. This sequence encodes CASSLPPQGLEEKLFF.

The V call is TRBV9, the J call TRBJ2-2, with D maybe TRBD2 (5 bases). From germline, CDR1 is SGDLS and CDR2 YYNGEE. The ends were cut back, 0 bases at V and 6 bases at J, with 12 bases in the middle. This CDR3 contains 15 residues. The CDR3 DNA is TGTGCCAGCAGCGTAGCAGCGGTGAGGGCCGGGGAGCTGTTTTTT. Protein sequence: CASSVAAVRAGELFF.

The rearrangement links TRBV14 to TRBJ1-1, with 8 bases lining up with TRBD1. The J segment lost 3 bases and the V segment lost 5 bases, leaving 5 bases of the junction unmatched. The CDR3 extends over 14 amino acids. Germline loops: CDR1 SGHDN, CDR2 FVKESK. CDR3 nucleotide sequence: TGTGCCAGCAGCGAGCGGACAGGGTACACTGAAGCTTTCTTT. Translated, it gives CASSERTGYTEAFF. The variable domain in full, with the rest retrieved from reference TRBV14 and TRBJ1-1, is EAGVTQFPSHSVIEKGQTVTLRCDPISGHDNLYWYRRVMGKEIKFLLHFVKESKQDESGMPNNRFLAERTGGTYSTLKVQPAELEDSGVYFCASSERTGYTEAFFGQGTRLTVV.

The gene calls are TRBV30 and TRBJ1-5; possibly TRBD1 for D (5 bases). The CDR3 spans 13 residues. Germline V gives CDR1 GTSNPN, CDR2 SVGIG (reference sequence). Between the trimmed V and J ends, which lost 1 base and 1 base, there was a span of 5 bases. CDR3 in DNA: TGTGCCTGGAGTGACAGGAGCAATCAGCCCCAGCATTTT. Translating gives CAWSDRSNQPQHF.